A single sample gave rise to the 18 T cell receptor beta chains below, sequenced in a study of radiation and T cells in renal cell carcinoma. Clones were sequenced by immunoSEQ multiplex PCR, and TCRdb holds only the in-frame ones, with some missing. The sample has about 150,000 clones, roughly 89% seen once. Time point here: blood 2 weeks post-SBRT. Described treatment: 15 Gy SBRT to primary tumor, nephrectomy 4 weeks later. Material: blood, obtained from a patient whose treatment included radiotherapy and nephrectomy. Source of these receptors: a woman aged 45-65 years with renal cell carcinoma.

The rearrangement links TRBV9 to TRBJ1-1; 7 bases line up with TRBD1. Per the germline V gene, CDR1 is SGDLS and CDR2 is YYNGEE. V dropped 3 bases and J dropped 4; count of bases not matched to a gene: 6. The CDR3 extends over 14 amino acids. The CDR3 reads CASSGQGEGTEAFF. Here the CDR3 DNA reads TGTGCCAGCAGCGGCCAGGGGGAAGGCACTGAAGCTTTCTTT.

This clone was detected only a few times. The genes are TRBV19 and TRBJ1-2, with a possible D match to TRBD1 (6 bases). The V gene lost 4 bases and the J gene lost 8 bases, with 11 bases spanning the gap. The CDR3 is made up of 12 amino acids. In germline, CDR1 is LNHDA, CDR2 SQIVND (reference sequence). CDR3 bases: TGTGCCAGTAGTAGACAGGTGGGAGGCTACACCTTC. Translating gives CASSRQVGGYTF.

The DNA of the CDR3 is TGTGCCAGCAGCCTGAGAAATCTTGACAGGGTGGCTCCTGGCTACACCTTC. This codes for CASSLRNLDRVAPGYTF. The chain couples TRBV4-2 to TRBJ1-2; 7 positions match TRBD1. The CDR3 spans 17 residues. The germline V gene encodes CDR1 LGHNA and CDR2 YNFKEQ. V dropped 4 bases and J dropped 7; count of bases not matched to a gene: 18.

This clone appeared once. The V and J genes are TRBV7-9 and TRBJ2-6, with D unresolved. The V gene's germline CDR1 is SEHNR and CDR2 FQNEAQ (reference sequence). The CDR3 is 15 residues long. V lost 4 bases, J lost 0 bases, and 7 bases lay in between. The CDR3 DNA reads as TGTGCCAGCAGCTGGTCAGTCTCTGGGGCCAACGTCCTGACTTTC. This gives the protein CASSWSVSGANVLTF.

In this sample, this clone turned up once. The gene calls are TRBV7-2 and TRBJ2-7; TRBD2 matches at 10 bases. From germline, CDR1 is SGHTA and CDR2 FQGNSA. The trim removed 6 bases at V and 7 bases at J, leaving 12 bases unmatched. CDR3 length equals 15 residues. The CDR3 DNA follows: TGTGCCAGCAGACCTAGCGGGGGCTTCCTAGAAGAGCAGTACTTC. This encodes CASRPSGGFLEEQYF.

The V and J genes are TRBV30 and TRBJ2-5; TRBD1 matches 8 bases. CDR3 length: 15 residues. Germline CDR1 reads GTSNPN; CDR2 reads SVGIG (reference sequence). J gave up 2 bases and V 5 bases, and 10 bases lay outside the gene matches. This CDR3 reads CAWSYGTGGQETQYF. DNA for the CDR3: TGTGCCTGGTCCTACGGGACAGGAGGACAAGAGACCCAGTACTTC. Variable domain in full (rest from reference TRBV30 and TRBJ2-5): SQTIHQWPATLVQPVGSPLSLECTVEGTSNPNLYWYRQAAGRGLQLLFYSVGIGQISSEVPQNLSASRPQDRQFILSSKKLLLSDSGFYLCAWSYGTGGQETQYFGPGTRLLVL.

This sequence joins TRBV6-6 and TRBJ1-2; 7 bases agree with TRBD1. V lost 4 bases to trimming and J lost 2 bases; unmatched junction nucleotides: 7. The CDR3 length is 15 residues. The germline CDR1 and CDR2 sequences are MNHNY and SVGAGI (reference sequence). CDR3 sequence: CASSFNRGFNYGYTF. In nucleotides, the CDR3 is TGTGCCAGCAGTTTCAACAGGGGTTTCAACTATGGCTACACCTTC.

The sample holds a few counts of this clone. CDR3 residues: CASSLGNLVAEQYF. The CDR3 DNA is TGTGCCAGCAGCTTAGGAAATCTAGTAGCCGAGCAGTACTTC. The chain employs TRBV11-2 and TRBJ2-7; D gene uncertain. CDR3 size: 14 residues. V was shortened by 1 base and J by 6 bases, with 13 bases between the two germline ends. Germline V gene data show CDR1 as SGHAT and CDR2 as FQNNGV.

The V and J genes are TRBV13 and TRBJ1-1, with 7 positions matching TRBD1. Germline V lookup: CDR1 PRHDT, CDR2 FYEKMQ (reference sequence). CDR3 size: 14 residues. Trimming at V came to 2 bases and at J to 10 bases, leaving 10 bases not matched to a gene. The CDR3 protein is CASSLQGVSMGAFF. In DNA, the CDR3 is TGTGCCAGCAGCTTACAGGGGGTTTCGATGGGAGCTTTCTTT. Drawing the rest from reference TRBV13 and TRBJ1-1, the complete variable domain is AAGVIQSPRHLIKEKRETATLKCYPIPRHDTVYWYQQGPGQDPQFLISFYEKMQSDKGSIPDRFSAQQFSDYHSELNMSSLELGDSALYFCASSLQGVSMGAFFGQGTRLTVV.

This rearrangement joins TRBV4-1 to TRBJ1-4; D remains unclear. Trimming stripped 1 base from V and 2 bases from J, with 14 bases between. In germline, CDR1 is MGHRA, CDR2 YSYEKL. This CDR3 comprises 17 residues. The CDR3: CASSQAGRLRTNEKLFF. The CDR3 region has the DNA TGCGCCAGCAGCCAAGCCGGGCGATTAAGGACTAATGAAAAACTGTTTTTT.

The chain has TRBV5-4 and TRBJ2-2, with 10 bases identical to TRBD1. The CDR3 is 15 amino acids. The V gene end was trimmed by 4 bases and the J gene end by 4 bases; junction bases not matched to a gene: 4. The germline gives CDR1 SGHNT, CDR2 YYREEE (reference sequence). DNA for the CDR3: TGTGCCAGCAGCCCATGGACAGGGGGCACCGGGGAGCTGTTTTTT. It translates to CASSPWTGGTGELFF.

V usage is TRBV2 and J usage is TRBJ1-5, with a tentative D call TRBD1 (5 bases). CDR1 and CDR2 from the germline V gene are SNHLY and FYNNEI. V was clipped by 4 bases and J by 5 bases, with 9 bases between them. The CDR3 contains 13 residues. CDR3 loop: CASSVEGYQPQHF. The CDR3 DNA reads TGTGCCAGCAGTGTTGAGGGGTATCAGCCCCAGCATTTT.

This chain links TRBV5-4 with TRBJ2-5, with D tentatively TRBD2 (5 bases). The CDR3 covers 15 residues. V was shortened by 1 base and J by 5 bases, with 15 bases between the two germline ends. Germline CDR1 reads SGHNT; CDR2 reads YYREEE (reference sequence). The CDR3 region is CASSLYQAPGETQYF. The CDR3, as DNA: TGTGCCAGCAGCTTGTATCAGGCCCCGGGGGAGACCCAGTACTTC. The whole variable domain, filled in from reference TRBV5-4 and TRBJ2-5, reads ETGVTQSPTHLIKTRGQQVTLRCSSQSGHNTVSWYQQALGQGPQFIFQYYREEENGRGNFPPRFSGLQFPNYSSELNVNALELDDSALYLCASSLYQAPGETQYFGPGTRLLVL.

The chain uses TRBV29-1 and TRBJ2-3; D possibly matches TRBD1 or TRBD2 (6 bases each). Germline-derived CDR1 and CDR2 are SQVTM and ANQGSEA. V was clipped by 4 bases and J by 0 bases, with 8 bases between them. The CDR3 is 13 residues long. The CDR3 region has the DNA TGCAGCGTTGCGGGGGCTAGCACAGATACGCAGTATTTT. Protein: CSVAGASTDTQYF.

CDR3 bases: TGCGCCAGCAGCGAACAGGGGGCGAGTTCACCCCTCCACTTT. It specifies CASSEQGASSPLHF. The genes are TRBV5-1 and TRBJ1-6; 9 bases agree with TRBD1. This CDR3 is 14 amino acids long. The germline V gene has CDR1 SGHRS and CDR2 YFSETQ. The V segment lost 4 bases and the J segment 9 bases; nucleotides outside the gene matches: 5.

The rearrangement joins TRBV7-8 to TRBJ2-5; D is uncertain. Per germline, CDR1 SGHVS and CDR2 FQNEAQ. Trimming removed 5 bases at V and 5 bases at J, with 18 bases between. This CDR3 has 15 amino acids. The CDR3 loop is CASSPYGRSFETQYF. CDR3 in DNA: TGTGCCAGCAGCCCCTACGGTCGGAGTTTTGAGACCCAGTACTTC.

The chain has TRBV10-1 and TRBJ2-3; the D is unclear. The CDR3 is 14 residues long. The V gene lost 6 bases and the J gene lost 1 base, with 11 bases spanning the gap. Germline V gene lookup returns CDR1 WNHNN and CDR2 SYGVQD (reference sequence). CDR3 bases: TGCGCCAGCAGCGACTTTGGGGGCACAGATACGCAGTATTTT. This encodes CASSDFGGTDTQYF.

This rearrangement joins TRBV7-9 to TRBJ1-2; TRBD1 might be the D (5 bases). Germline loops: CDR1 SEHNR, CDR2 FQNEAQ (reference sequence). Trimming shortened V by 6 bases and J by 6 bases, and 11 bases separated the two germline ends. This CDR3 is built from 12 residues. CDR3 nucleotide sequence: TGTGCCAGCAGTTTCCCGGGGGATGGCTACACCTTC. Its translation is CASSFPGDGYTF.